This entry lists 17 T cell receptor beta chains sequenced from one sample in a study of blood T cell repertoires in COVID-19. Assay used: immunoSEQ multiplex PCR; TCRdb lists only in-frame clones, some missing. The table includes approximately 190,000 clones, about 88% detected once. The sequenced sample was peripheral blood. The receptors derive from a man aged 30-40 years with active or convalescent COVID-19.

V is TRBV28 and J is TRBJ2-3; D is ambiguous. The CDR3 has 13 residues. V lost 2 bases, J lost 3 bases, and 6 bases lay in between. Germline CDR1 reads MDHEN; CDR2 reads SYDVKM. The CDR3 reads CASSLVQTDTQYF. The CDR3 nucleotides read TGTGCCAGCAGTTTAGTACAGACAGATACGCAGTATTTT. The full variable domain, with the rest looked up from reference TRBV28 and TRBJ2-3, is DVKVTQSSRYLVKRTGEKVFLECVQDMDHENMFWYRQDPGLGLRLIYFSYDVKMKEKGDIPEGYSVSREKKERFSLILESASTNQTSMYLCASSLVQTDTQYFGPGTRLTVL.

This clone was counted only a few times. The chain combines TRBV6-6 with TRBJ2-1; D not resolved. Germline CDR1 is MNHNY and CDR2 is SVGAGI (reference sequence). Trimming took 2 bases from V and 0 from J, leaving 11 bases between them. The CDR3 consists of 16 residues. The CDR3 sequence is CASSYESARSYNEQFF. The CDR3 DNA follows: TGTGCCAGCAGTTACGAAAGCGCACGCTCCTACAATGAGCAGTTCTTC.

The genes are TRBV14 and TRBJ2-1; D is uncertain. This CDR3 is 12 amino acids long. V was cut by 1 base and J by 10 bases, with 8 bases left in between. CDR1 SGHDN and CDR2 FVKESK come from the germline V gene. The CDR3 here is CASSQGNREQFF. DNA for the CDR3: TGTGCCAGCAGCCAAGGGAACAGAGAGCAGTTCTTC.

The rearrangement joins TRBV5-1 to TRBJ1-2; no clear D. V was pared by 1 base and J by 4 bases, with 11 bases between. CDR3 size: 14 residues. Looked up from germline, CDR1 is SGHRS and CDR2 is YFSETQ. The CDR3 DNA sequence: TGCGCCAGCAGCTTGTTCATGCGATCCTATGGCTACACCTTC. Its protein is CASSLFMRSYGYTF.

The rearrangement joins TRBV27 to TRBJ2-1; 7 nucleotides align to TRBD2. V shed 4 bases and J 0 bases; nucleotides not matched to a gene: 9. The CDR3 totals 17 residues. Germline lookup yields CDR1 MNHEY and CDR2 SMNVEV (reference sequence). CDR3 coding DNA: TGTGCCAGCAGTTCCCCGGGACTATCCGGCTCCTACAATGAGCAGTTCTTC. Protein: CASSSPGLSGSYNEQFF.

V and J are TRBV24-1 and TRBJ2-5; D is unresolved. There are 12 residues in the CDR3. The germline V and J ends were trimmed by 4 bases and 7 bases, with 9 bases remaining between them. Per germline, CDR1 KGHDR and CDR2 SFDVKD. This CDR3 reads CATSDSTRTQYF. The CDR3 nucleotides are TGTGCCACCAGTGACTCAACACGGACCCAGTACTTC.

This chain's CDR3 is CASSESGLVPYEQYF. The CDR3 bases are TGTGCCAGCAGCGAATCGGGACTGGTCCCCTACGAGCAGTACTTC. The V gene is TRBV11-2, the J gene TRBJ2-7; the D gene is possibly TRBD2 (6 bases). V gave up 5 bases and J gave up 2 bases, with 16 bases separating them. This CDR3 has 15 residues. Germline V gene data show CDR1 as SGHAT and CDR2 as FQNNGV.

The CDR3 loop reads CASRGGAGGNTIYF. The DNA of the CDR3 is TGTGCCAGCAGGGGGGGGGCCGGTGGAAACACCATATATTTT. The chain carries TRBV6-5 and TRBJ1-3; D is possibly TRBD1 (6 bases). CDR1 MNHEY and CDR2 SVGAGI come from the germline V gene. CDR3 length equals 14 residues. Trimming cost V 6 bases and J 3 bases, with 12 bases left between them.

V is TRBV4-1 and J is TRBJ1-1; 7 nucleotides match TRBD1. This CDR3 has 16 amino acids. Looked up from germline, CDR1 is MGHRA and CDR2 is YSYEKL. Trimming took 6 bases from V and 0 from J; bases not matched to a gene: 10. The CDR3 protein is CASRRNTGTVNTEAFF. The CDR3 DNA follows: TGCGCCAGCAGACGGAATACCGGGACAGTGAACACTGAAGCTTTCTTT.

Only one count was recorded for this clone. The chain uses TRBV24-1 and TRBJ1-2; D is ambiguous. The CDR3 sequence is 16 residues long. Between the trimmed V and J ends, which lost 2 bases and 4 bases, there was a span of 16 bases. The germline V gene has CDR1 KGHDR and CDR2 SFDVKD. The chain's CDR3 is CATSDSASLPGYGYTF. The DNA for the CDR3 is TGTGCCACCAGTGATTCCGCCTCGCTCCCCGGCTATGGCTACACCTTC.

V and J are TRBV30 and TRBJ1-5, with 7 bases that match TRBD1. Germline values: CDR1 GTSNPN, CDR2 SVGIG (reference sequence). J lost 5 bases, V lost 2 bases, and 6 bases had no gene match. This CDR3 region has 14 residues. Written as DNA, the CDR3 is TGTGCCTGGAGTCATTATCAGGGGGATCAGCCCCAGCATTTT. Residues: CAWSHYQGDQPQHF.

The rearrangement uses TRBV29-1 and TRBJ2-1; 9 bases line up with TRBD1. V lost 3 bases, J lost 6 bases, and 0 bases stayed unmatched. The CDR3 is 12 residues long. CDR1 SQVTM and CDR2 ANQGSEA come from the germline V gene. The CDR3 spells CSVEGQGNEQFF. The CDR3 DNA sequence: TGCAGCGTTGAGGGACAGGGCAATGAGCAGTTCTTC.

This clone was seen just once. The chain carries TRBV29-1 and TRBJ1-4; 7 bases match TRBD1. Germline loops: CDR1 SQVTM, CDR2 ANQGSEA. V trimming: 6 bases; J trimming: 8 bases; junction bases outside the gene matches: 12. CDR3 size: 14 residues. The CDR3 here is CSVKSGTEGEKLFF. As DNA, the CDR3 is TGCAGCGTGAAATCCGGGACAGAGGGGGAAAAACTGTTTTTT.

The chain has TRBV6-1 and TRBJ2-7; 9 bases are a match to TRBD2. J was trimmed by 0 bases and V by 0 bases; bases with no gene match: 0. The germline V gene encodes CDR1 MNHNS and CDR2 SASEGT. The CDR3 is 15 amino acids. CDR3 residues: CASSEASGSSYEQYF. The DNA of the CDR3 is TGTGCCAGCAGTGAAGCTAGCGGGAGCTCCTACGAGCAGTACTTC.

The chain carries TRBV4-2 and TRBJ1-2; 9 nucleotides agree with TRBD1. Germline CDR1 and CDR2: LGHNA and YNFKEQ. The CDR3 length is 15 residues. With V trimmed by 2 bases and J by 4 bases, 5 bases remained unmatched. CDR3 in amino acids: CASSQTGGVVYGYTF. CDR3 bases: TGTGCCAGCAGCCAAACAGGGGGCGTTGTCTATGGCTACACCTTC.

The V call is TRBV19, the J call TRBJ1-1; D is possibly TRBD1 (6 bases). From germline, CDR1 is LNHDA and CDR2 SQIVND (reference sequence). The CDR3 consists of 14 residues. V was trimmed by 6 bases and J by 8 bases, leaving 19 bases between them. CDR3 sequence (DNA): TGTGCCAGTAGAACATCCTACACAGGGTCCGAAGCTTTCTTT. Encoded protein: CASRTSYTGSEAFF.

The chain recombines TRBV7-2 with TRBJ2-7, with 8 bases lining up with TRBD1. The CDR3 spans 14 residues. Germline lookup yields CDR1 SGHTA and CDR2 FQGNSA. J gave up 3 bases and V 1 base, and 2 bases lay outside the gene matches. The CDR3 DNA reads as TGTGCCAGCAGCTTAGGGACAGGGATCTACGAGCAGTACTTC. Residues: CASSLGTGIYEQYF.